These 3 T cell receptor beta chains originate from one sample sequenced in a study of prognosis after radiotherapy for stage I lung cancer. Template was genomic DNA; TCR beta CDR3 amplified in two multiplex PCR rounds. Each TRBV and TRBJ gene had its own primer in the first PCR round. MiXCR was run by TCRdb on the multiplex PCR reads, yielding one entry per CDR3 protein. This table holds some 56,000 distinct CDR3 sequences, 26% found once. Sequencing used PBMCs, obtained before or after stereotactic body radiation therapy (not recorded which). The receptor source for this set is a donor over 45 with non-small cell lung cancer.

This clonotype was seen many times. The chain carries TRBV7-9 and TRBJ1-4; 9 bases align to TRBD1. V shed 1 base and J 8 bases; nucleotides not matched to a gene: 2. The germline V gene has CDR1 SEHNR and CDR2 FQNEAQ (reference sequence). CDR3 length: 14 residues. DNA for the CDR3: TGTGCCAGCAGCTTAGGAGGGACAGGGGAAAAACTGTTTTTT. Protein: CASSLGGTGEKLFF.

At least ten counts were recorded for this clonotype. The chain carries TRBV5-1 and TRBJ2-1; TRBD2 agrees at 9 bases. The CDR3 covers 13 residues. Germline V lookup: CDR1 SGHRS, CDR2 YFSETQ. J lost 7 bases, V lost 5 bases, and 4 bases had no gene match. CDR3 nucleotide sequence: TGCGCCAGCAGAGGCGGGGGGGCAAATGAGCAGTTCTTC. Residues: CASRGGGANEQFF.

For this clonotype: A clone one base away is much larger, so this may be a read error. The V gene is TRBV10-3, the J gene TRBJ2-7, with unresolved D. Germline-derived CDR1 and CDR2 are ENHRY and SYGVKD. CDR3 length: 12 amino acids. Trimming pared 7 bases from V and 2 bases from J, leaving 9 bases between. The CDR3 reads CAIIEQAYEQYF. In DNA, the CDR3 is TGTGCCATCATTGAACAAGCCTACGAGCAGTACTTC.